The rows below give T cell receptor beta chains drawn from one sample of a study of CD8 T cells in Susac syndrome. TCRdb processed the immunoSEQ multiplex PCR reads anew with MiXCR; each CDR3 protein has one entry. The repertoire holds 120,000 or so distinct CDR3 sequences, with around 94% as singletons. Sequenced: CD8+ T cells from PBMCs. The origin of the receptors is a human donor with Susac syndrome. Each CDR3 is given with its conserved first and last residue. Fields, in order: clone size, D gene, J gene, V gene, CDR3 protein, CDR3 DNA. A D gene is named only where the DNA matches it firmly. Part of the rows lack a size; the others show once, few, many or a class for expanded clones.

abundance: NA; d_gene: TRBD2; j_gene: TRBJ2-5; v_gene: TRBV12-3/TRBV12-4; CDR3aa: CASSTASGGQETQYF; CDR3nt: TGTGCCAGCTCTACGGCTAGCGGGGGGCAAGAGACCCAGTACTTC
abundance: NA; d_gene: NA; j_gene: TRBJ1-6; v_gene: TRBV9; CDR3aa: CASSPPGSSYNSPLHF; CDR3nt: TGTGCCAGCAGCCCTCCGGGGAGCTCCTATAATTCACCCCTCCACTTT
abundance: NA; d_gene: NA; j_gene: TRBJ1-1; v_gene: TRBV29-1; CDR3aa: CSVDPGNTEAFF; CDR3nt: TGCAGCGTCGATCCGGGGAACACTGAAGCTTTCTTT
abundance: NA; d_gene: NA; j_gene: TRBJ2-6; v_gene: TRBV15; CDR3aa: CATTEAGTSGANVLTF; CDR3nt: TGTGCCACTACGGAAGCAGGAACCTCTGGGGCCAACGTCCTGACTTTC
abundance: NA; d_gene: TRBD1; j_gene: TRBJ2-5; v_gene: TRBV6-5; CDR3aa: CASSHRTGQQETQYF; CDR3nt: TGTGCCAGCAGTCACCGGACAGGACAGCAAGAGACCCAGTACTTC
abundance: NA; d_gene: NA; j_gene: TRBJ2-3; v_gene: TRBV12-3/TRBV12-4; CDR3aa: CASSSGGLTDTQYF; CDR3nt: TGTGCCAGCAGTTCAGGGGGGCTGACAGATACGCAGTATTTT
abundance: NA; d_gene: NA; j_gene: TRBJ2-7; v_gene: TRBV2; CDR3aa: CASSEQGSSYEQYF; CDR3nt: TGTGCCAGCAGTGAACAGGGGAGTTCCTACGAGCAGTACTTC
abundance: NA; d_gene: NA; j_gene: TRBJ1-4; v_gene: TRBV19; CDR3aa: CASSLQGPSEKLFF; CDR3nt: TGTGCCAGTAGCCTACAGGGTCCGAGTGAAAAACTGTTTTTT
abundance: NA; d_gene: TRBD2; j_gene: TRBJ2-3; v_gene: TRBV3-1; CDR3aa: CASSQDPRVVRGVNTDTQYF; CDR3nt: TGTGCCAGCAGCCAAGACCCCAGGGTAGTCCGGGGGGTAAACACAGATACGCAGTATTTT
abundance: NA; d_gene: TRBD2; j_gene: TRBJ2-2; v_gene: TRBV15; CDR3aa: CATSSDRLAGGNTGELFF; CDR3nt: TGTGCCACCAGCAGCGACAGACTAGCGGGGGGTAACACCGGGGAGCTGTTTTTT
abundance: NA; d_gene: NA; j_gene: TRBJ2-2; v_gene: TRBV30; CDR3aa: CAWSNGGTGELFF; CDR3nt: TGTGCCTGGAGTAATGGGGGGACCGGGGAGCTGTTTTTT
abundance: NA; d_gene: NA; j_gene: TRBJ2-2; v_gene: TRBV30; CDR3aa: CAWSRWEGHTGELFF; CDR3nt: TGTGCCTGGAGTCGGTGGGAAGGCCACACCGGGGAGCTGTTTTTT
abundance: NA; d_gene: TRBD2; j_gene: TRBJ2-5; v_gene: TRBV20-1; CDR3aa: CSASLGELGRETQYF; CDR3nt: TGCAGTGCTAGTCTGGGGGAACTCGGGAGGGAGACCCAGTACTTC
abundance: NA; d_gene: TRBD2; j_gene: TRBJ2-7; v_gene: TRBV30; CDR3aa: CAWSFSGSYEQYF; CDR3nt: TGTGCCTGGAGCTTCAGCGGGAGCTACGAGCAGTACTTC
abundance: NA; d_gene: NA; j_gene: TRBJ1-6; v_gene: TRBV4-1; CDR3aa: CASSQGGNNSPLHF; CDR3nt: TGCGCCAGCAGCCAAGGTGGAAATAATTCACCCCTCCACTTT
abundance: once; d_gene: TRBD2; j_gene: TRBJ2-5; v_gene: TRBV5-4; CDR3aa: CASSLDGLAGWGETQYF; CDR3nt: TGTGCCAGCAGCTTGGACGGACTAGCGGGGTGGGGGGAGACCCAGTACTTC
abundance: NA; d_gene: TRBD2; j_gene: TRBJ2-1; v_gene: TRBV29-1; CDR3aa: CSVEETLAFVGNEQFF; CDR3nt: TGCAGCGTTGAAGAAACACTAGCGTTCGTGGGCAATGAGCAGTTCTTC
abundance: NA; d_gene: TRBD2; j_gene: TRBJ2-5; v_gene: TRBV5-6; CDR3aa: CASSQTSGRERRETQYF; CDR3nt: TGTGCCAGCAGCCAGACTAGCGGGAGGGAGCGGAGAGAGACCCAGTACTTC
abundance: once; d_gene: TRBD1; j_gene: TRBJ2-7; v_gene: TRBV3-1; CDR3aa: CASSQAWDDRGYPTYEQYF; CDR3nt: TGTGCCAGCAGCCAAGCTTGGGATGACAGGGGTTACCCCACCTACGAGCAGTACTTC
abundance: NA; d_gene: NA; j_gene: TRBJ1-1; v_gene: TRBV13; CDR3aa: CASSANRVEAFF; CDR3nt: TGTGCCAGCAGCGCAAACAGAGTTGAAGCTTTCTTT
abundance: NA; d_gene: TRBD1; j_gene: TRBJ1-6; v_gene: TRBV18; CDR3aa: CASSPSTGGNNSPLHF; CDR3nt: TGTGCCAGCTCACCGTCGACAGGGGGTAATAATTCACCCCTCCACTTT
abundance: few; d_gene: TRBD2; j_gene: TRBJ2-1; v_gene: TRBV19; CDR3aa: CASSIGLADYNEQFF; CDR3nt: TGTGCCAGTAGTATCGGACTAGCGGACTACAATGAGCAGTTCTTC
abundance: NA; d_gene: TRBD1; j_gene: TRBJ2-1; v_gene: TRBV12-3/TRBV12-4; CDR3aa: CASTAGTGGNYNEQFF; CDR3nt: TGTGCCAGCACCGCCGGGACAGGGGGGAACTACAATGAGCAGTTCTTC
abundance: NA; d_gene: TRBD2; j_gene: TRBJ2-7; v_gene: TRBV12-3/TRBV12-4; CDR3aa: CASSLALGTSGYEQYF; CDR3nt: TGTGCCAGCAGTTTAGCCCTCGGGACTAGCGGCTACGAGCAGTACTTC
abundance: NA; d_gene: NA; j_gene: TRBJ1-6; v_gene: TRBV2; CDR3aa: CASSEEGGQRGSPLHF; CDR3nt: TGTGCCAGCAGTGAAGAGGGCGGACAACGGGGATCACCCCTCCACTTT
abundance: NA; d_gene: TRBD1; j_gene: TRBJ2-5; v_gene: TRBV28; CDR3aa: CASSLYWGQGEQETQYF; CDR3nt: TGTGCCAGCAGTTTATACTGGGGACAGGGCGAGCAAGAGACCCAGTACTTC